A single T cell receptor (beta chain) is shown here with its context. Antigen unknown. An end of the junction does not agree with germline; a read error may underlie this. Findings of the study overall: Greatest tumor Treg TCR overlap was with tumor naive CD4+ cells. The TCR gene usage of tumor memory CD4+ T cells clustered together with blood and lymph node memory CD4+ cells and with lymph node naive CD4+ cells.

Full-length variable regions came from constant-region reverse primers plus semi-nested Nested Universal Primer A PCR. A single record per CDR3 protein comes from TCRdb applying MiXCR to the 5' RACE reads. The sample holds approximately 60,000 distinct CDR3 sequences, roughly 25% seen once. CDR3 length: 17 residues. In germline, CDR1 is MNHEY, CDR2 SVGEGT. Cells sorted as Tregs were CD4+, CD25+ and CD127-/low. This clonotype originated in a female donor with breast cancer. Sequenced input: tumor-infiltrating Tregs sorted from the breast tumor. The chain has TRBV6-2 or TRBV6-3 and TRBJ1-5; no clear D gene. In DNA form, the CDR3 reads TGTGCCAGCAGTTACTCGAATTACAGATCCCCCAATCGGCCCCAGCATTTT. Residues: CASSYSNYRSPNRPQHF.